This entry is about one T cell receptor (beta chain). This specimen belongs to a study of radiation and T cells in renal cell carcinoma. Study as a whole: Nephrectomy followed 15 Gy stereotactic body radiation by 4 weeks.

Time point in this sample: blood 2 weeks post-SBRT. The treatment is: 15 Gy SBRT to primary tumor, nephrectomy 4 weeks later. The CDR3 is 14 residues long. V lost 1 base and J lost 4, with 7 bases in between. Germline CDR1 MNHNS, CDR2 SASEGT. The data were produced by immunoSEQ multiplex PCR, yet TCRdb's version contains in-frame clones alone and is incomplete. Found here are around 60,000 clones, around 77% of them singletons; the top ten hold roughly 7%. The clonotype comes from a man between 60 and 75 years old with renal cell carcinoma. The sample here was blood, taken from a patient whose treatment included radiotherapy and nephrectomy. This chain joins TRBV6-1 and TRBJ2-2, with unresolved D. CDR3 bases: TGTGCCAGCAGTGAAGGGCTAATCACCGGGGAGCTGTTTTTT. Protein: CASSEGLITGELFF.